The 3 T cell receptor beta chains given below trace back to one sample, sequenced in a study of T cell changes during pregnancy in multiple sclerosis. TCRdb's table, derived via immunoSEQ multiplex PCR, lists solely in-frame clones and lacks some. In the table there are under 40,000 clones, more than 90% of which are singletons. The input for sequencing was peripheral blood, taken in the third trimester of pregnancy. These receptors all come from a female donor in good health, enrolled as a control in a pregnancy study.

The chain links TRBV15 to TRBJ2-7, with D possibly being TRBD2 (5 bases). The V gene lost 0 bases and the J gene lost 3 bases, with 9 bases spanning the gap. CDR1 and CDR2 from the germline V gene are LNHNV and YYDKDF (reference sequence). The CDR3 consists of 14 residues. The DNA for the CDR3 is TGTGCCACCAGCAGAGATTTTGGGAGCTACGAGCAGTACTTC. Translation: CATSRDFGSYEQYF.

The gene calls are TRBV10-3 and TRBJ2-7, with 9 positions matching TRBD1. CDR1 and CDR2 (germline): ENHRY, SYGVKD. With 10 bases clipped from V and 6 bases from J, the junction kept 4 bases outside the gene matches. This CDR3 contains 11 residues. For the CDR3, the DNA is TGTGCCAGCGGGACAGGGAGCGAGCAGTACTTC. Protein product: CASGTGSEQYF.

For the CDR3, the DNA is TGTGCCAGTAGTATAGCCTCGGTAGAGAACACTGAAGCTTTCTTT. This gives the protein CASSIASVENTEAFF. The chain couples TRBV19 to TRBJ1-1; D gene uncertain. Germline CDR1 LNHDA, CDR2 SQIVND (reference sequence). V lost 1 base and J lost 1, with 10 bases in between. This CDR3 is 15 amino acids long.